This TCR beta chain was sequenced for a study of blood T cell repertoires in COVID-19. Looked up from germline, CDR1 is SGHNT and CDR2 is YYREEE (reference sequence). The ends lost 3 bases at V and 1 base at J; junction bases unmatched: 5. CDR3 size: 15 residues. The table lists this clone with a count of one. The authors' processing: Amplification from reference gene primers served as the basis for estimated nucleated cell counts. Measured with immunoSEQ multiplex PCR; TCRdb has only the in-frame clones, and not every one. That table is the source of V, J and clone size, and D and trimming were worked out from the DNA. The sample lists 120,000 to 150,000 clones; roughly 90% were seen once.

The chain has TRBV5-4 and TRBJ2-7, with 9 bases identical to TRBD1. Sequencing input: PBMCs or T cells enriched from blood (not recorded which). The sequence was collected from a woman in her thirties or forties who had been exposed to COVID-19. CDR3: CASSSGQGISYEQYF. In DNA, the CDR3 is TGTGCCAGCAGCTCCGGACAGGGGATTTCCTACGAGCAGTACTTC.